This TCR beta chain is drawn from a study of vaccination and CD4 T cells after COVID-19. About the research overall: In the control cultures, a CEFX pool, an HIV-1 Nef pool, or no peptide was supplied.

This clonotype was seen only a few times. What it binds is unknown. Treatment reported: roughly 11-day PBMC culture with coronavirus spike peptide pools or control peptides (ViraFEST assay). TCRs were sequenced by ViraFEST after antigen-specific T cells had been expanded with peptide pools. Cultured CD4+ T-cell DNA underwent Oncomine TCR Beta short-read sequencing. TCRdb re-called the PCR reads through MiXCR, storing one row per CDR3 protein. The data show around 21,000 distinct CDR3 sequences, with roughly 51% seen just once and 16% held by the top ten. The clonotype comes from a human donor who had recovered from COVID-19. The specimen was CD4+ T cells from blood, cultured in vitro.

CDR3 sequence reads: CASSWTWDTNYGYTF. CDR3 DNA sequence: TGTGCCAGCAGTTGGACTTGGGACACCAACTATGGCTACACCTTC. The chain links TRBV27 to TRBJ1-2, with TRBD1 as a possible D gene (6 bases). Trimming removed 4 bases from V and 2 bases from J, with 14 bases in between. The CDR3 length is 15 residues. Germline CDR1 and CDR2: MNHEY and SMNVEV (reference sequence).